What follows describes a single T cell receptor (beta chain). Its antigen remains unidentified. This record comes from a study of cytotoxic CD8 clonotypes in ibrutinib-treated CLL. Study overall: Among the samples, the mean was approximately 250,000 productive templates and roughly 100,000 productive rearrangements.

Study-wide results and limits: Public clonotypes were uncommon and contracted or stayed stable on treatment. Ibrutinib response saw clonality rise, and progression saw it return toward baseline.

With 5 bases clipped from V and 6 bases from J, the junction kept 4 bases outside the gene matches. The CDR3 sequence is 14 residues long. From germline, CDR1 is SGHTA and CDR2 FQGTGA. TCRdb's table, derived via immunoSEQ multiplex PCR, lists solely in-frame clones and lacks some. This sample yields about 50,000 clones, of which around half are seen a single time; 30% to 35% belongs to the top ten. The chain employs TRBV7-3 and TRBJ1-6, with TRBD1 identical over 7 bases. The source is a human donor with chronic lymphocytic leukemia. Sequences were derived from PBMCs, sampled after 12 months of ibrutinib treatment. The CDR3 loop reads CASSRGDSNSPLHF. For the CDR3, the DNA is TGTGCCAGCAGCCGAGGGGACAGTAATTCACCCCTCCACTTT. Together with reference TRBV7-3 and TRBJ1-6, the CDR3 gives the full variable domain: GAGVSQTPSNKVTEKGKYVELRCDPISGHTALYWYRQSLGQGPEFLIYFQGTGAADDSGLPNDRFFAVRPEGSVSTLKIQRTERGDSAVYLCASSRGDSNSPLHFGNGTRLTVT.